Following are 9 T cell receptor beta chains from one sample sequenced in a study of OX40 agonist ivuxolimab in advanced cancers. The protocol was immunoSEQ multiplex PCR, while the TCRdb copy is restricted to in-frame clones and leaves out a portion. The sample carries approximately 28,000 clones, less than 90% recorded once. The source was CD4+ or CD8+ T cells sorted from blood, collected in a trial of the OX40 agonist ivuxolimab. These receptors came from an adult with an advanced solid tumor such as melanoma, head and neck, liver or kidney cancer.

This clone was observed a handful of times. The gene calls are TRBV7-2 and TRBJ1-1; possibly TRBD1 for D (6 bases). V shed 6 bases and J shed 3 bases, with 17 bases lying between them. The CDR3 has 15 residues. The V gene's germline CDR1 is SGHTA and CDR2 FQGNSA. As DNA, the CDR3 is TGTGCCAGCAGTCCACAGGGACCCGCCTACACTGAAGCTTTCTTT. This encodes CASSPQGPAYTEAFF.

This chain joins TRBV4-1 and TRBJ1-1; 9 nucleotides line up with TRBD1. Germline values: CDR1 MGHRA, CDR2 YSYEKL. J lost 11 bases, V lost 1 base, and 11 bases had no gene match. This CDR3 comprises 15 residues. Here the CDR3 DNA reads TGCGCCAGCAGCCAAGCGACACAGGGGGCGCCGGGGGCTTTCTTT. Translation: CASSQATQGAPGAFF.

The chain recombines TRBV9 with TRBJ1-3, with 7 bases fitting TRBD1. V shed 0 bases, J shed 1 base, and the junction held 4 bases outside the gene matches. The CDR3 is 16 residues long. In germline, CDR1 is SGDLS, CDR2 YYNGEE. The CDR3 here is CASSVVSGGSGNTIYF. The CDR3 nucleotides are TGTGCCAGCAGCGTAGTATCAGGGGGTTCTGGAAACACCATATATTTT.

The chain has TRBV29-1 and TRBJ2-1, with D possibly being TRBD2 (5 bases). V gave up 5 bases and J gave up 9 bases, with 17 bases separating them. This CDR3 comprises 13 residues. The germline V gene encodes CDR1 SQVTM and CDR2 ANQGSEA. CDR3 sequence (DNA): TGCAGCGTTTCGGCTAGCCTAATTGGTGAGCAGTTCTTC. Translated, it gives CSVSASLIGEQFF.

In this sample, this clone turned up once. This chain links TRBV11-1 with TRBJ2-7, with D possibly TRBD2 on 6 matching bases. Germline assignment: CDR1 SGHAT and CDR2 FQDESV (reference sequence). The CDR3 extends over 14 amino acids. V was shortened by 5 bases and J by 2 bases, with 13 bases between the two germline ends. This chain's CDR3 is CASSRGRGPYEQYF. CDR3 DNA sequence: TGTGCCAGCAGCCGAGGGCGGGGCCCCTACGAGCAGTACTTC.

V usage is TRBV4-1 and J usage is TRBJ2-3; D possibly corresponds to TRBD2 (6 bases). CDR1 and CDR2 from the germline V gene are MGHRA and YSYEKL. Trimming removed 1 base from V and 6 bases from J, with 11 bases in between. CDR3 length: 14 amino acids. CDR3 loop: CASSQVGGSDTQYF. The CDR3, as DNA: TGCGCCAGCAGCCAAGTTGGGGGGAGTGATACGCAGTATTTT.

The CDR3 coding sequence is TGTGCCAGCAGCCCCTTGACAGGGGGCAGCTATGGCTACACCTTC. It specifies CASSPLTGGSYGYTF. The chain uses TRBV9 and TRBJ1-2; 10 bases fit TRBD1. The CDR3 totals 15 residues. Germline trimming cut 4 bases from V and 4 bases from J; bases unmatched to any gene: 7. CDR1 is SGDLS, CDR2 YYNGEE, per germline.

The chain is built from TRBV7-8 and TRBJ2-1, with D possibly matching TRBD2 (7 bases). Trimming took 5 bases from V and 5 from J, leaving 19 bases between them. Germline CDR1 SGHVS, CDR2 FQNEAQ. This CDR3 spans 16 amino acids. This chain's CDR3 is CASSHPTRGGDNEQFF. The CDR3 region has the DNA TGTGCCAGCAGCCATCCGACTAGGGGGGGAGACAATGAGCAGTTCTTC.

The chain recombines TRBV2 with TRBJ1-4; the D is unclear. Trimming took 5 bases from V and 0 from J, leaving 16 bases between them. The length of the CDR3 is 17 residues. The V gene's germline CDR1 is SNHLY and CDR2 FYNNEI. This chain's CDR3 is CASSRAGLRATNEKLFF. DNA of the CDR3: TGTGCCAGCAGTCGGGCGGGCCTCCGGGCAACTAATGAAAAACTGTTTTTT.